Presented here are 15 T cell receptor beta chains from one specimen sequenced in a study of regulatory T cells in long-lasting Graves disease. Time point in this sample: persistent/refractory GD, antithyroid drugs over 5 years with positive TRAb. PBMC-derived RNA was used for the TCR library. iRepertoire HTBI primers and Arm-PCR of CDR3 regions built TCR beta libraries. TCRdb re-derived calls from the multiplex PCR reads in MiXCR, one entry per CDR3 protein. The sample lists about 420,000 distinct CDR3 sequences, around 22% seen once, with about a quarter in the top ten. The specimen was peripheral blood mononuclear cells (PBMCs), collected when the disease was refractory, from a patient treated with antithyroid drugs. The receptors originated from a female donor with Graves disease.

At least ten counts were recorded for this clonotype. The chain combines TRBV7-2 with TRBJ2-5; maybe TRBD1 (5 bases). The CDR3 has 14 residues. V was clipped by 3 bases and J by 7 bases, with 15 bases between them. CDR1 and CDR2 from the germline V gene are SGHTA and FQGNSA. The CDR3, as DNA: TGTGCCAGCAGCTTTGCTAGGGGAATGGGGACCCAGTACTTC. This translates into CASSFARGMGTQYF.

This clonotype was observed at least ten times. This sequence joins TRBV11-2 and TRBJ1-6; D remains ambiguous. In germline, CDR1 is SGHAT, CDR2 FQNNGV. V was shortened by 5 bases and J by 9 bases, with 17 bases between the two germline ends. This CDR3 has 15 residues. CDR3 DNA: TGTGCCAGCAGCGGGATGGGCAAGTTGGGTTCACCCCTCCACTTT. It encodes CASSGMGKLGSPLHF.

This clonotype showed up many times. The V and J genes are TRBV6-5 and TRBJ2-5; 9 bases match TRBD1. CDR3 length: 16 residues. Trimming cost V 1 base and J 1 base; bases outside gene matches: 4. Germline V gene data show CDR1 as MNHEY and CDR2 as SVGAGI. The CDR3 here is CASSYWGQGGQETQYF. CDR3 nucleotides: TGTGCCAGCAGTTACTGGGGACAGGGAGGCCAAGAGACCCAGTACTTC.

This clonotype was counted only a few times. This chain connects TRBV5-1 to TRBJ1-1, with TRBD1 identical over 8 bases. V shed 5 bases, J shed 0 bases, and the junction held 9 bases outside the gene matches. Germline loops: CDR1 SGHRS, CDR2 YFSETQ. CDR3 length: 16 residues. The CDR3 protein is CASSLQTGGVNTEAFF. The CDR3 DNA follows: TGCGCCAGCAGTCTTCAAACAGGGGGTGTGAACACTGAAGCTTTCTTT.

The rearrangement uses TRBV19 and TRBJ1-1; D may be TRBD1 (5 bases). The CDR3 length is 14 residues. CDR1 LNHDA and CDR2 SQIVND come from the germline V gene (reference sequence). V was clipped by 5 bases and J by 1 base, with 11 bases between them. CDR3 in amino acids: CASSPTVQNTEAFF. Written as DNA, the CDR3 is TGTGCCAGTAGTCCGACAGTACAGAACACTGAAGCTTTCTTT.

In this sample, this clonotype turned up a few times. The chain couples TRBV20-1 to TRBJ2-7; 8 nucleotides agree with TRBD2. Germline CDR1 is DFQATT and CDR2 is SNEGSKA (reference sequence). The junction had 4 bases not matched to a gene; V was cut back by 3 bases and J by 3 bases. The CDR3 spans 13 residues. This chain's CDR3 is CSARGLVVYEQYF. The CDR3 DNA sequence: TGCAGTGCTAGGGGACTAGTTGTCTACGAGCAGTACTTC.

The J gene is TRBJ2-7, the V gene TRBV2; D is uncertain. The CDR3 covers 14 residues. CDR1 is SNHLY, CDR2 FYNNEI, per germline. Trimming removed 1 base from V and 3 bases from J, with 10 bases in between. CDR3 sequence: CASSEVGSHYEQYF. The CDR3, as DNA: TGTGCCAGCAGTGAAGTGGGCAGCCACTACGAGCAGTACTTC. Filled out from reference TRBV2 and TRBJ2-7, the complete variable domain reads EPEVTQTPSHQVTQMGQEVILRCVPISNHLYFYWYRQILGQKVEFLVSFYNNEISEKSEIFDDQFSVERPDGSNFTLKIRSTKLEDSAMYFCASSEVGSHYEQYFGPGTRLTVT.

The V and J genes are TRBV7-8 and TRBJ2-2; no firm D call. Trimming removed 5 bases at V and 4 bases at J, with 17 bases between. The CDR3 sequence is 16 residues long. From germline, CDR1 is SGHVS and CDR2 FQNEAQ. Here the CDR3 DNA reads TGTGCCAGCAGCCTCCGAAATAAGACGGTCACCGGGGAGCTGTTTTTT. This sequence encodes CASSLRNKTVTGELFF. The full variable domain, with the rest looked up from reference TRBV7-8 and TRBJ2-2, is GAGVSQSPRYKVAKRGQDVALRCDPISGHVSLFWYQQALGQGPEFLTYFQNEAQLDKSGLPSDRFFAERPEGSVSTLKIQRTQQEDSAVYLCASSLRNKTVTGELFFGEGSRLTVL.

The V and J genes are TRBV20-1 and TRBJ2-7, with 10 bases fitting TRBD1. The CDR3 totals 16 residues. Germline lookup yields CDR1 DFQATT and CDR2 SNEGSKA (reference sequence). V lost 1 base and J lost 5; bases outside the gene matches: 11. The CDR3 region has the DNA TGCAGTGCTAGAGCATATGCCGGGACAGGGGATCACGAGCAGTACTTC. Translated, it gives CSARAYAGTGDHEQYF.

About this clonotype: The junction departs from the called germline gene at one end, perhaps through a read error. This sequence joins TRBV6-2 or TRBV6-3 and TRBJ1-1; no firm D call. CDR1 and CDR2 from the germline V gene are MNHEY and SVGEGT. This CDR3 spans 17 amino acids. The CDR3 sequence: CAGSGPPLALENTEAFF. The CDR3 DNA reads TGTGCCGGCAGTGGCCCGCCGTTGGCTTTAGAGAACACTGAAGCTTTCTTT.

This clonotype was seen repeatedly, ten times or more. The chain recombines TRBV10-2 with TRBJ2-5; tentatively, D is TRBD2 (6 bases). This CDR3 region has 12 residues. V lost 7 bases, J lost 4 bases, and 10 bases lay in between. From germline, CDR1 is WSHSY and CDR2 SAAADI. DNA of the CDR3: TGCGCCAGCACGAATAGCGGAGAGACCCAGTACTTC. Translated: CASTNSGETQYF.

The CDR3, as DNA: TGTGCCAGCAGCGTGCTCGGGACAGTATCTGCCACTGAAGCTTTCTTT. This codes for CASSVLGTVSATEAFF. The V and J genes are TRBV9 and TRBJ1-1, with 7 positions matching TRBD1. Germline-derived CDR1 and CDR2 are SGDLS and YYNGEE. The CDR3 has 16 residues. The V gene end was trimmed by 2 bases and the J gene end by 4 bases; junction bases not matched to a gene: 11.

This clonotype was counted only a few times. The CDR3 bases are TGTGCCAGCAGCCCAGACGACAGCCTCAACACTGAAGCTTTCTTT. Residues: CASSPDDSLNTEAFF. The chain carries TRBV5-4 and TRBJ1-1, with D possibly matching TRBD1 (5 bases). CDR1 SGHNT and CDR2 YYREEE come from the germline V gene (reference sequence). V shed 4 bases and J shed 2 bases, with 15 bases lying between them. The CDR3 is made up of 15 amino acids.

The table lists this clonotype with a few counts. This chain links TRBV5-6 with TRBJ2-5, with unresolved D. Deletions cut 0 bases from V and 0 bases from J, with 6 bases between. The CDR3 spans 14 residues. Looked up from germline, CDR1 is SGHDT and CDR2 is YYEEEE. This chain's CDR3 is CASSLGPYQETQYF. The CDR3 DNA reads TGTGCCAGCAGCTTGGGACCCTACCAAGAGACCCAGTACTTC.

The J gene is TRBJ2-7, the V gene TRBV4-2; 7 bases map to TRBD1. The CDR3 consists of 14 residues. The germline gives CDR1 LGHNA, CDR2 YNFKEQ. J lost 5 bases, V lost 1 base, and 5 bases had no gene match. Here the CDR3 DNA reads TGTGCCAGCAGCCAAGCCGGGACAGACGACGAGCAGTACTTC. Translating it yields CASSQAGTDDEQYF.